A single sample is the source of the 27 T cell receptor beta chains below, sequenced in a study of OX40 agonist ivuxolimab in advanced cancers. Clones were read by immunoSEQ multiplex PCR, and TCRdb kept only the in-frame ones, dropping some. The sample lists tens of thousands of clones, roughly 80% seen once, with over 2% in the top ten. The sequencing here drew on CD4+ or CD8+ T cells sorted from blood, taken in a trial of the OX40 agonist ivuxolimab. The receptors stem from an adult with an advanced solid tumor such as melanoma, head and neck, liver or kidney cancer.

The CDR3 DNA reads as TGTGCCAGCAGGGGGACCGGGACAGGGTACTACGAGCAGTACTTC. Amino acids: CASRGTGTGYYEQYF. The J gene is TRBJ2-7, the V gene TRBV6-1; 9 bases match TRBD1. Unmatched junction bases numbered 9, after V lost 6 bases and J lost 3 bases. Germline-derived CDR1 and CDR2 are MNHNS and SASEGT. The CDR3 spans 15 residues.

The chain employs TRBV19 and TRBJ2-5, with 9 nucleotides matching TRBD1. V dropped 5 bases and J dropped 1; count of bases not matched to a gene: 8. Looked up from germline, CDR1 is LNHDA and CDR2 is SQIVND (reference sequence). CDR3 length: 16 residues. The CDR3, as DNA: TGTGCCAGTAGTCCCCTAGGGACAGGGAGCCAAGAGACCCAGTACTTC. Its translation is CASSPLGTGSQETQYF. The full variable domain, in which reference TRBV19 and TRBJ2-5 provide the parts outside the CDR3, is DGGITQSPKYLFRKEGQNVTLSCEQNLNHDAMYWYRQDPGQGLRLIYYSQIVNDFQKGDIAEGYSVSREKKESFPLTVTSAQKNPTAFYLCASSPLGTGSQETQYFGPGTRLLVL.

This clone was recorded once. The chain carries TRBV28 and TRBJ2-7; D possibly corresponds to TRBD2 (6 bases). The CDR3 extends over 14 amino acids. V lost 7 bases, J lost 1 base, and 14 bases lay in between. Germline loops: CDR1 MDHEN, CDR2 SYDVKM. CDR3 DNA: TGTGCCAGCATTCGGGGAGGCAGATCCTACGAGCAGTACTTC. Translating it yields CASIRGGRSYEQYF.

The gene calls are TRBV6-5 and TRBJ1-1; 7 bases are shared with TRBD1. This CDR3 comprises 14 residues. J gave up 4 bases and V 7 bases, and 9 bases lay outside the gene matches. Per the germline V gene, CDR1 is MNHEY and CDR2 is SVGAGI. CDR3 DNA sequence: TGTGCCAGCAACTTCAGGGGGGGGAGCACTGAAGCTTTCTTT. It translates to CASNFRGGSTEAFF.

This clone was seen a handful of times. The chain recombines TRBV4-1 with TRBJ1-1, with no clear D. Trimming left V 0 bases short and J 3 bases short, with 11 bases between. This CDR3 has 15 residues. Per germline, CDR1 MGHRA and CDR2 YSYEKL. CDR3 residues: CASSQDQVSYTEAFF. As DNA, the CDR3 is TGCGCCAGCAGCCAAGATCAAGTCTCGTACACTGAAGCTTTCTTT.

The chain links TRBV7-8 to TRBJ1-6, with D possibly being TRBD1 (5 bases). CDR1 and CDR2 from the germline V gene are SGHVS and FQNEAQ. V dropped 4 bases and J dropped 7 bases, with 17 bases sitting between them. This CDR3 is built from 16 residues. CDR3 in amino acids: CASSSSRGVMNSPLHF. CDR3 sequence (DNA): TGTGCCAGCAGCTCAAGTCGGGGGGTTATGAATTCACCCCTCCACTTT. Variable domain in full (rest from reference TRBV7-8 and TRBJ1-6): GAGVSQSPRYKVAKRGQDVALRCDPISGHVSLFWYQQALGQGPEFLTYFQNEAQLDKSGLPSDRFFAERPEGSVSTLKIQRTQQEDSAVYLCASSSSRGVMNSPLHFGNGTRLTVT.

This sequence joins TRBV28 and TRBJ2-7; 7 bases fit TRBD1. Germline trimming cut 8 bases from V and 7 bases from J; bases unmatched to any gene: 8. Germline CDR1 MDHEN, CDR2 SYDVKM. The CDR3 is 12 residues long. The CDR3, as DNA: TGTGCCAGCCAGACAGGGCCGGGTGAGCAGTACTTC. It yields the protein CASQTGPGEQYF.

This clone has just one count. V usage is TRBV7-6 and J usage is TRBJ2-1; D gene ambiguous. The CDR3 is made up of 11 amino acids. V was shortened by 3 bases and J by 10 bases, with 7 bases between the two germline ends. CDR1 and CDR2 from the germline V gene are SGHVS and FNYEAQ. In DNA, the CDR3 is TGTGCCAGCAGCTTGAAGAACGAGCAGTTCTTC. It translates to CASSLKNEQFF.

The CDR3 here is CASTLSGRRVQYF. CDR3 coding DNA: TGTGCCAGCACCCTATCCGGCCGGCGGGTGCAGTATTTT. The chain links TRBV11-1 to TRBJ2-3; D may be TRBD2 (5 bases). Trimming took off 7 bases at V and 11 bases at J, with 19 bases between the two ends. Germline CDR1 SGHAT, CDR2 FQDESV (reference sequence). This CDR3 comprises 13 residues.

The V call is TRBV4-1, the J call TRBJ2-7, with 9 bases identical to TRBD1. The CDR3 contains 16 residues. Germline CDR1 MGHRA, CDR2 YSYEKL. Losses at the gene ends were 0 bases for V and 6 bases for J; bases not matched to a gene: 9. The CDR3 here is CASSQEGTGLLAEQYF. The DNA for the CDR3 is TGCGCCAGCAGCCAAGAGGGGACAGGGTTATTGGCCGAGCAGTACTTC.

In this sample, this clone turned up once. This sample also contains other DNA sequences that code for the same CDR3. The chain recombines TRBV9 with TRBJ2-3; possibly TRBD2 for D (6 bases). The CDR3 loop spans 13 amino acids. Germline V gene lookup returns CDR1 SGDLS and CDR2 YYNGEE. V was shortened by 1 base and J by 6 bases, with 9 bases between the two germline ends. DNA of the CDR3: TGTGCCAGCAGCGTACTTGGGGGGGATACGCAGTATTTT. This sequence encodes CASSVLGGDTQYF.

The chain's CDR3 is CASSGKYEQYF. As DNA, the CDR3 is TGTGCCAGCAGTGGAAAGTACGAGCAGTACTTC. This chain joins TRBV28 and TRBJ2-7; D is unclear. Trimming removed 5 bases at V and 4 bases at J, with 6 bases between. Germline CDR1 is MDHEN and CDR2 is SYDVKM. The CDR3 is made up of 11 amino acids.

The chain couples TRBV28 to TRBJ1-5, with D perhaps TRBD1 (5 bases). The ends were cut back, 4 bases at V and 0 bases at J, with 13 bases in the middle. Germline values: CDR1 MDHEN, CDR2 SYDVKM. The CDR3 contains 16 residues. In DNA, the CDR3 is TGTGCCAGCAGTTCCGGGACGGACCATAGCAATCAGCCCCAGCATTTT. Its translation: CASSSGTDHSNQPQHF.

The chain couples TRBV15 to TRBJ2-7; TRBD2 matches at 13 bases. Germline trimming cut 0 bases from V and 1 base from J; bases unmatched to any gene: 9. This CDR3 contains 19 residues. Germline assignment: CDR1 LNHNV and CDR2 YYDKDF (reference sequence). CDR3 nucleotide sequence: TGTGCCACCAGCAGAGATGTCCGGACTAGCGGGAGTAATTCCTACGAGCAGTACTTC. The encoded protein is CATSRDVRTSGSNSYEQYF.

This rearrangement joins TRBV28 to TRBJ1-4, with 7 bases lining up with TRBD1. V lost 3 bases, J lost 4 bases, and 2 bases stayed unmatched. Germline V CDR1 and CDR2: MDHEN, SYDVKM. The CDR3 contains 14 residues. The CDR3 sequence is CASSFTGVNEKLFF. The DNA for the CDR3 is TGTGCCAGCAGTTTCACAGGGGTTAATGAAAAACTGTTTTTT. The full variable domain, rest sourced from reference TRBV28 and TRBJ1-4, is DVKVTQSSRYLVKRTGEKVFLECVQDMDHENMFWYRQDPGLGLRLIYFSYDVKMKEKGDIPEGYSVSREKKERFSLILESASTNQTSMYLCASSFTGVNEKLFFGSGTQLSVL.

The chain links TRBV19 to TRBJ2-7; no reliable D call. This CDR3 is built from 11 residues. Trimming took 3 bases from V and 3 from J, leaving 3 bases between them. CDR1 is LNHDA and CDR2 is SQIVND in the germline V gene (reference sequence). The CDR3 is CASSIDYEQYF. The CDR3 coding sequence is TGTGCCAGTAGTATTGACTACGAGCAGTACTTC.

V and J are TRBV19 and TRBJ2-3; 9 nucleotides match TRBD1. V was clipped by 3 bases and J by 2 bases; unmatched bases: 9. The germline CDR1 and CDR2 sequences are LNHDA and SQIVND (reference sequence). The CDR3 consists of 17 residues. The CDR3: CASSIWPGTGPTDTQYF. Here the CDR3 DNA reads TGTGCCAGTAGTATTTGGCCGGGGACAGGGCCCACAGATACGCAGTATTTT.

The chain links TRBV11-2 to TRBJ2-4; D uncertain. V was shortened by 1 base and J by 3 bases, with 13 bases between the two germline ends. Germline V lookup: CDR1 SGHAT, CDR2 FQNNGV. This CDR3 contains 16 residues. This chain's CDR3 is CASSLVGIGNKNIQYF. The CDR3 DNA reads TGTGCCAGCAGCTTAGTTGGGATAGGGAACAAAAACATTCAGTACTTC.

This sequence joins TRBV7-8 and TRBJ1-4; the match to TRBD1 covers 10 bases. In germline, CDR1 is SGHVS, CDR2 FQNEAQ. The length of the CDR3 is 15 residues. J gave up 5 bases and V 6 bases, and 6 bases lay outside the gene matches. The DNA of the CDR3 is TGTGCCAGCAGACCAGTGGGACAGGGGAATGAAAAACTGTTTTTT. It yields the protein CASRPVGQGNEKLFF.

This clone was picked up a small number of times. This rearrangement joins TRBV7-9 to TRBJ2-2; D ambiguous. Germline V CDR1 and CDR2: SEHNR, FQNEAQ (reference sequence). This CDR3 has 16 amino acids. V was pared by 2 bases and J by 4 bases, with 14 bases between. The CDR3 DNA reads as TGTGCCAGCAGCTTAATTAGGCAGGAATCCACCGGGGAGCTGTTTTTT. It yields the protein CASSLIRQESTGELFF.

This sequence joins TRBV18 and TRBJ2-5, with TRBD2 matching 12 bases. From germline, CDR1 is KGHSH and CDR2 LQKENI. This CDR3 region has 16 residues. J gave up 1 base and V 5 bases, and 5 bases lay outside the gene matches. The CDR3 spells CASSMTSGGLQETQYF. The CDR3 coding sequence is TGTGCCAGCTCAATGACTAGCGGGGGCCTCCAAGAGACCCAGTACTTC.

The chain has TRBV5-4 and TRBJ2-7; TRBD2 is a possible D gene (5 bases). V was cut by 2 bases and J by 7 bases, with 10 bases left in between. The CDR3 is made up of 12 amino acids. Looked up from germline, CDR1 is SGHNT and CDR2 is YYREEE (reference sequence). CDR3 sequence: CASSFSKREQYF. CDR3 coding DNA: TGTGCCAGCAGCTTTTCAAAGCGGGAGCAGTACTTC.

By proportion, this clone is medium-sized (0.01 to 0.1%). The rearrangement joins TRBV5-1 to TRBJ2-2, with TRBD1 matching 7 bases. Trimming removed 0 bases from V and 3 bases from J; junction bases left unmatched: 2. The CDR3 totals 15 residues. Per the germline V gene, CDR1 is SGHRS and CDR2 is YFSETQ. CDR3 coding DNA: TGCGCCAGCAGCTTGGTAGGGGGCGACACCGGGGAGCTGTTTTTT. Amino acids: CASSLVGGDTGELFF.

The DNA of the CDR3 is TGCAGTGCTCCGGGGTTCTACGAGCAGTACTTC. It specifies CSAPGFYEQYF. The gene calls are TRBV20-1 and TRBJ2-7; D might be TRBD2 (5 bases). Trimming cost V 5 bases and J 3 bases, with 8 bases left between them. Germline V gene lookup returns CDR1 DFQATT and CDR2 SNEGSKA (reference sequence). CDR3 length: 11 amino acids.

The rearrangement joins TRBV6-5 to TRBJ2-1; D is unclear. V lost 2 bases to trimming and J lost 6 bases, with 8 bases between them. In germline, CDR1 is MNHEY, CDR2 SVGAGI. The CDR3 contains 13 residues. The CDR3 DNA follows: TGTGCCAGCAGTTACCCCGTGGGCAATGAGCAGTTCTTC. Its translation: CASSYPVGNEQFF.

CDR3 sequence (DNA): TGTGCCAGCAGCTTTCTGGGGCAGTTCTACGAGCAGTACTTC. It translates to CASSFLGQFYEQYF. The chain combines TRBV5-8 with TRBJ2-7, with TRBD1 as a possible D gene (5 bases). CDR1 is SGHTS, CDR2 YDEGEE, per germline. Trimming took 2 bases from V and 3 from J, leaving 12 bases between them. This CDR3 has 14 amino acids.

The genes are TRBV11-3 and TRBJ2-7; 12 bases agree with TRBD2. CDR1 and CDR2 from the germline V gene are SGHNT and YENEEA. The CDR3 covers 14 residues. V shed 4 bases, J shed 6 bases, and the junction held 4 bases outside the gene matches. CDR3 sequence reads: CASSSATSGSEQYF. CDR3 coding DNA: TGTGCCAGCAGCTCCGCGACTAGCGGGAGCGAGCAGTACTTC.